One and the same sample provided the 24 T cell receptor beta chains below, sequenced in a study of T-cell reconstitution after alpha-beta-depleted transplantation in children. Unique molecular identifiers were built into the TCRbeta library. TCRdb re-derived calls from the PCR reads in MiXCR, one entry per CDR3 protein. The sample shows roughly 310,000 distinct CDR3 sequences, around 25% of them seen only once. The specimen was PBMCs, mostly from graft donor cells, collected 180 days after TCRalphabeta/CD19-depleted stem cell transplant. The receptor set was obtained from a male patient aged 10-17 years who had a stem cell transplant for acute lymphoblastic leukemia, so the T cells may come from the graft donor.

This clonotype appeared a few times. The gene calls are TRBV11-2 and TRBJ2-5, with unresolved D. The CDR3 covers 13 residues. CDR1 is SGHAT, CDR2 FQNNGV, per germline. Trimming took off 3 bases at V and 2 bases at J, with 7 bases between the two ends. The CDR3 region is CASSFGLQETQYF. In nucleotides, the CDR3 is TGTGCCAGCAGCTTCGGTTTACAAGAGACCCAGTACTTC. The variable domain in full, completed from reference TRBV11-2 and TRBJ2-5, reads EAGVAQSPRYKIIEKRQSVAFWCNPISGHATLYWYQQILGQGPKLLIQFQNNGVVDDSQLPKDRFSAERLKGVDSTLKIQPAKLEDSAVYLCASSFGLQETQYFGPGTRLLVL.

This clonotype has just a few counts. CDR3 nucleotides: TGTGCCAGCAGCTTAGAAGGGACAGGGGACTCCTACGAGCAGTACTTC. This encodes CASSLEGTGDSYEQYF. The chain is built from TRBV13 and TRBJ2-7; 10 nucleotides align to TRBD1. CDR3 length: 16 residues. The trim removed 1 base at V and 0 bases at J, leaving 3 bases unmatched. CDR1 is PRHDT and CDR2 is FYEKMQ in the germline V gene (reference sequence).

This chain joins TRBV6-5 and TRBJ1-1; D uncertain. From germline, CDR1 is MNHEY and CDR2 SVGAGI. The CDR3 has 15 amino acids. Trimming pared 0 bases from V and 6 bases from J, leaving 14 bases between. For the CDR3, the DNA is TGTGCCAGCAGTTACTCGTGGGGAAAGGACGCTGAAGCTTTCTTT. Protein product: CASSYSWGKDAEAFF.

This clonotype was counted only a few times. The genes are TRBV7-6 and TRBJ2-3, with 7 bases lining up with TRBD2. Germline loops: CDR1 SGHVS, CDR2 FNYEAQ. This CDR3 contains 15 residues. V dropped 1 base and J dropped 8; count of bases not matched to a gene: 9. CDR3 loop: CASSLGSLAVGTQYF. The CDR3 nucleotides read TGTGCCAGCAGCTTAGGGTCCCTAGCGGTGGGTACGCAGTATTTT.

This clonotype showed up just a few times. The gene calls are TRBV28 and TRBJ1-2, with 10 bases fitting TRBD1. V trimming: 5 bases; J trimming: 3 bases; junction bases outside the gene matches: 6. Germline lookup yields CDR1 MDHEN and CDR2 SYDVKM. The CDR3 contains 15 residues. The CDR3 sequence is CASSLGQGVDYGYTF. The CDR3 DNA reads as TGTGCCAGCAGTCTCGGACAGGGGGTCGACTATGGCTACACCTTC.

This clonotype was recorded a few times. The chain uses TRBV7-9 and TRBJ2-2; no clear D. Germline V CDR1 and CDR2: SEHNR, FQNEAQ (reference sequence). This CDR3 spans 12 amino acids. V was cut by 7 bases and J by 7 bases, with 10 bases left in between. The CDR3 DNA sequence: TGTGCCAGCATGCCAGCGTTCGGGGAGCTGTTTTTT. This sequence encodes CASMPAFGELFF.

The rearrangement joins TRBV12-3 or TRBV12-4 to TRBJ2-7; 9 bases agree with TRBD1. The junction had 6 bases not matched to a gene; V was cut back by 8 bases and J by 1 base. The CDR3 is made up of 14 amino acids. CDR3: CASANGQGSYEQYF. CDR3 coding DNA: TGTGCCAGCGCGAACGGACAGGGGTCCTACGAGCAGTACTTC.

This clonotype has more than one count but fewer than ten. The chain employs TRBV5-1 and TRBJ2-1; no firm D call. Germline V CDR1 and CDR2: SGHRS, YFSETQ. Trimming removed 0 bases at V and 0 bases at J, with 7 bases between. This CDR3 is 15 amino acids long. For the CDR3, the DNA is TGCGCCAGCAGCTTGGTCCGTAGCTCCTACAATGAGCAGTTCTTC. Translating gives CASSLVRSSYNEQFF.

The sample holds a few counts of this clonotype. The chain uses TRBV29-1 and TRBJ1-1, with 10 bases matching TRBD1. Germline V lookup: CDR1 SQVTM, CDR2 ANQGSEA. The CDR3 runs to 14 residues. With 7 bases clipped from V and 5 bases from J, the junction kept 10 bases outside the gene matches. The CDR3 loop is CSAKRGDRGTEAFF. For the CDR3, the DNA is TGCAGCGCCAAGCGTGGGGACAGGGGTACTGAAGCTTTCTTT.

The rearrangement joins TRBV18 to TRBJ2-3; 7 bases fit TRBD2. CDR1 is KGHSH and CDR2 is LQKENI in the germline V gene. This CDR3 has 18 amino acids. The trim removed 0 bases at V and 4 bases at J, leaving 13 bases unmatched. CDR3 in DNA: TGTGCCAGCTCACCACCCGGTATAGCGGGCTCCAAGGCAGATACGCAGTATTTT. This sequence encodes CASSPPGIAGSKADTQYF.

This clonotype was seen only a few times. The V call is TRBV6-5, the J call TRBJ2-1, with 7 bases fitting TRBD2. V trimming: 0 bases; J trimming: 12 bases; junction bases outside the gene matches: 8. This CDR3 is 14 amino acids long. Germline V lookup: CDR1 MNHEY, CDR2 SVGAGI. The CDR3 DNA reads as TGTGCCAGCAGTTACTCGACTAGCTCTTCTCGGCAGTTCTTC. Translation: CASSYSTSSSRQFF.

This rearrangement joins TRBV6-6 to TRBJ1-6; the D gene is possibly TRBD1 (6 bases). Germline V CDR1 and CDR2: MNHNY, SVGAGI (reference sequence). V lost 6 bases, J lost 14 bases, and 17 bases lay in between. This CDR3 spans 13 amino acids. The chain's CDR3 is CASRIYRDGSLHF. The CDR3 DNA reads TGTGCCAGCAGAATCTACAGGGATGGATCCCTCCACTTT.

This chain connects TRBV7-8 to TRBJ2-2, with unresolved D. Germline CDR1 reads SGHVS; CDR2 reads FQNEAQ. Trimming shortened V by 4 bases and J by 3 bases, and 15 bases separated the two germline ends. CDR3 length: 16 amino acids. CDR3: CASSSPLGPYTGELFF. The CDR3 DNA reads TGTGCCAGCAGCTCCCCCCTCGGGCCGTACACCGGGGAGCTGTTTTTT.

This clonotype was picked up a small number of times. V is TRBV7-3 and J is TRBJ2-5; 7 bases match TRBD1. The CDR3 is made up of 15 amino acids. Losses at the gene ends were 3 bases for V and 2 bases for J; bases not matched to a gene: 6. Looked up from germline, CDR1 is SGHTA and CDR2 is FQGTGA. This chain's CDR3 is CASSFGRGIQETQYF. The CDR3 DNA follows: TGTGCCAGCAGCTTTGGCAGGGGGATTCAAGAGACCCAGTACTTC.

In this sample, this clonotype turned up a few times. The chain links TRBV9 to TRBJ2-3; D ambiguous. CDR3 size: 15 residues. CDR1 is SGDLS and CDR2 is YYNGEE in the germline V gene. With 7 bases removed from V and 4 bases from J, the gap between germline ends came to 19 bases. The CDR3 loop reads CASQTLLGRPDTQYF. The CDR3 DNA is TGTGCCAGCCAAACCCTGCTAGGGCGTCCAGATACGCAGTATTTT.

The chain is built from TRBV18 and TRBJ2-1; the D gene is possibly TRBD2 (6 bases). Trimming pared 3 bases from V and 4 bases from J, leaving 10 bases between. The CDR3 is 14 residues long. Germline values: CDR1 KGHSH, CDR2 LQKENI. DNA for the CDR3: TGTGCCAGCTCACCGATCGGGAGTTACAATGAGCAGTTCTTC. This encodes CASSPIGSYNEQFF. Full variable domain (rest looked up from reference TRBV18 and TRBJ2-1): NAGVMQNPRHLVRRRGQEARLRCSPMKGHSHVYWYRQLPEEGLKFMVYLQKENIIDESGMPKERFSAEFPKEGPSILRIQQVVRGDSAAYFCASSPIGSYNEQFFGPGTRLTVL.

The chain links TRBV7-9 to TRBJ2-7, with D possibly being TRBD2 (7 bases). Germline CDR1 SEHNR, CDR2 FQNEAQ (reference sequence). Trimming shortened V by 5 bases and J by 4 bases, and 21 bases separated the two germline ends. The CDR3 is made up of 16 amino acids. The CDR3 region is CASSPRPGEGFYEQYF. For the CDR3, the DNA is TGTGCCAGCAGCCCGAGACCAGGGGAGGGGTTTTACGAGCAGTACTTC.

The chain has TRBV20-1 and TRBJ1-1, with 9 bases that match TRBD1. The trim removed 0 bases at V and 11 bases at J, leaving 10 bases unmatched. The CDR3 length is 14 residues. Germline lookup yields CDR1 DFQATT and CDR2 SNEGSKA (reference sequence). This CDR3 is CSARDRPGTGKAFF. For the CDR3, the DNA is TGCAGTGCTAGAGACCGTCCCGGGACAGGGAAGGCTTTCTTT.

This clonotype appeared a few times. This chain connects TRBV7-2 to TRBJ2-1; TRBD2 agrees at 12 bases. V gave up 1 base and J gave up 8 bases; unmatched junction bases: 6. Germline lookup yields CDR1 SGHTA and CDR2 FQGNSA. This CDR3 has 16 residues. The CDR3 region is CASSLGLAGGLHEQFF. The CDR3 nucleotides are TGTGCCAGCAGCTTAGGGCTAGCGGGAGGGCTCCATGAGCAGTTCTTC.

There are a few counts of this clonotype. J is TRBJ1-3 and V is TRBV7-8, with 8 bases that match TRBD1. CDR1 is SGHVS and CDR2 is FQNEAQ in the germline V gene. V trimming: 5 bases; J trimming: 0 bases; junction bases outside the gene matches: 12. The CDR3 extends over 18 amino acids. CDR3 residues: CASSQRSGTGISGNTIYF. CDR3 bases: TGTGCCAGCAGCCAGCGCTCCGGGACAGGAATCTCTGGAAACACCATATATTTT.

This clonotype turned up a few times. The chain has TRBV7-9 and TRBJ2-7; the match to TRBD1 covers 9 bases. The V gene end was trimmed by 3 bases and the J gene end by 13 bases; junction bases not matched to a gene: 7. The CDR3 is 12 amino acids. Per germline, CDR1 SEHNR and CDR2 FQNEAQ (reference sequence). For the CDR3, the DNA is TGTGCCAGCAGCTTTCCGGGACAGGGAGATTACTTC. Its protein is CASSFPGQGDYF.

This clonotype was seen a single time. This chain joins TRBV20-1 and TRBJ2-7; TRBD2 aligns across 9 bases. The CDR3 is 15 amino acids. The V and J ends lost 4 bases and 2 bases, in that order; junction bases with no gene match: 9. The V gene's germline CDR1 is DFQATT and CDR2 SNEGSKA (reference sequence). The CDR3 DNA is TGCAGTGCTACGTTCGGGACTAGCACCACCTACGAGCAGTACTTC. Translated, it gives CSATFGTSTTYEQYF.

The table lists this clonotype with a few counts. The chain has TRBV9 and TRBJ2-1, with a possible D match to TRBD1 (5 bases). The CDR3 spans 14 residues. The V gene's germline CDR1 is SGDLS and CDR2 YYNGEE. V gave up 4 bases and J gave up 8 bases, with 16 bases separating them. CDR3 sequence (DNA): TGTGCCAGCAGCTTATATCAGGGATCCCATGAGCAGTTCTTC. Amino acid sequence: CASSLYQGSHEQFF.

This clonotype was observed a handful of times. V is TRBV27 and J is TRBJ2-3; D not resolved. This CDR3 is 18 amino acids long. Deletions cut 7 bases from V and 3 bases from J, with 26 bases between. Germline values: CDR1 MNHEY, CDR2 SMNVEV (reference sequence). The CDR3 nucleotides are TGTGCCAGCAAGCGAAAGCCAAATGTGAAAGTGAGAACAGATACGCAGTATTTT. Its protein is CASKRKPNVKVRTDTQYF.